A selection of T cell receptor beta chains follows, all from one sample in a study of beta chain features in type 1 diabetes. Repertoires were generated with immunoSEQ multiplex PCR, while TCRdb's copy carries only in-frame clones and drops some. The sample lists approximately 250,000 clones; roughly 11% were seen once. Sequenced material: naive CD4+ T cells from blood. These receptors all come from a young man with type 1 diabetes. Each CDR3 is given with its conserved first and last residue. D genes are given only for firm matches. Size is omitted from some rows. Given values are once, few, many or a class for expanded clones.

v_call: TRBV7-2; clone_size: -; d_call: TRBD1; j_call: TRBJ1-2; cdr3_nt: TGTGCCAGCAGAGGAACTCGGGACAGCTTCTATGGCTACACCTTC; cdr3_aa: CASRGTRDSFYGYTF
v_call: TRBV30; clone_size: -; d_call: -; j_call: TRBJ1-6; cdr3_nt: TGTGCCTGGAGTCGTGGACAGAGTAATTCACCCCTCCACTTT; cdr3_aa: CAWSRGQSNSPLHF
v_call: TRBV11-2; clone_size: -; d_call: -; j_call: TRBJ2-3; cdr3_nt: TGTGCCAGCAGCACAACCAGGAACACGCAGTATTTT; cdr3_aa: CASSTTRNTQYF
v_call: TRBV30; clone_size: few; d_call: -; j_call: TRBJ2-3; cdr3_nt: TGTGCCTGGAGCCACGACATTGGGGATACGCAGTATTTT; cdr3_aa: CAWSHDIGDTQYF
v_call: TRBV5-1; clone_size: -; d_call: -; j_call: TRBJ2-7; cdr3_nt: TGCGCCAGCAGTCTGAACCCGCGGACAGTTTACGAGCAGTACTTC; cdr3_aa: CASSLNPRTVYEQYF
v_call: TRBV5-1; clone_size: few; d_call: -; j_call: TRBJ1-4; cdr3_nt: TGCGCCAGCAGCTCTCAACCTACCAGGGAGGAACTGTTTTTT; cdr3_aa: CASSSQPTREELFF
v_call: TRBV30; clone_size: -; d_call: -; j_call: TRBJ2-1; cdr3_nt: TGTGCCTGGAGTGCTAGCTCCTACAATGAGCAGTTCTTC; cdr3_aa: CAWSASSYNEQFF
v_call: TRBV30; clone_size: once; d_call: -; j_call: TRBJ1-6; cdr3_nt: TGTGCCTGGAGTTATAAAGGGGCTAATTCACCCCTCCACTTT; cdr3_aa: CAWSYKGANSPLHF
v_call: TRBV7-2; clone_size: few; d_call: -; j_call: TRBJ1-1; cdr3_nt: TGTGCCAGCAGCTTAGGGGTTGGGGGAGGTTATAGTGAAGCTTTCTTT; cdr3_aa: CASSLGVGGGYSEAFF
v_call: TRBV5-6; clone_size: -; d_call: -; j_call: TRBJ1-3; cdr3_nt: TGTGCCAGCAGCTTGGGGGCGGGTGGAAACACCATATATTTT; cdr3_aa: CASSLGAGGNTIYF
v_call: TRBV4-1; clone_size: -; d_call: TRBD1; j_call: TRBJ2-1; cdr3_nt: TGCGCCAGCAGGAGGCCGGGACAGGGAGACAATGAGCAGTTCTTC; cdr3_aa: CASRRPGQGDNEQFF
v_call: TRBV19; clone_size: -; d_call: -; j_call: TRBJ1-1; cdr3_nt: TGTGCCAGTAGTATAAACGGGGGAAGCACTGAAGCTTTCTTT; cdr3_aa: CASSINGGSTEAFF
v_call: TRBV2; clone_size: few; d_call: -; j_call: TRBJ1-2; cdr3_nt: TGTGCCAGCAGCCGGTTGCCTTATGGCTACACCTTC; cdr3_aa: CASSRLPYGYTF
v_call: TRBV30; clone_size: -; d_call: TRBD1; j_call: TRBJ1-5; cdr3_nt: TGTGCCTGGGCTAGTGACAGGGGGCCACAGCCCCAGCATTTT; cdr3_aa: CAWASDRGPQPQHF
v_call: TRBV7-8; clone_size: -; d_call: -; j_call: TRBJ1-2; cdr3_nt: TGTGCCAGCAGCTTTCTGGAGGTCTCACACAGCTTAAGTGGCTACACCTTC; cdr3_aa: CASSFLEVSHSLSGYTF
v_call: TRBV5-1; clone_size: few; d_call: -; j_call: TRBJ1-2; cdr3_nt: TGCGCCAGCAGCTTGAGCGGGGGCGACTATGGCTACACCTTC; cdr3_aa: CASSLSGGDYGYTF
v_call: TRBV30; clone_size: few; d_call: TRBD1; j_call: TRBJ1-5; cdr3_nt: TGTGCCTGGAAGGAGGGGGGACAGGGCAATCAGCCCCAGCATTTT; cdr3_aa: CAWKEGGQGNQPQHF
v_call: TRBV10-3; clone_size: -; d_call: -; j_call: TRBJ2-1; cdr3_nt: TGTGCCATCAGCGCGACAGGAGATGAGCAGTTCTTC; cdr3_aa: CAISATGDEQFF
v_call: TRBV2; clone_size: -; d_call: TRBD1; j_call: TRBJ1-1; cdr3_nt: TGTGCCAGCACCGCGGGACAGTTGAACACTGAAGCTTTCTTT; cdr3_aa: CASTAGQLNTEAFF
v_call: TRBV28; clone_size: -; d_call: -; j_call: TRBJ1-5; cdr3_nt: TGTGCCAGCAGTGGCGGAGGTTACAATCAGCCCCAGCATTTT; cdr3_aa: CASSGGGYNQPQHF
v_call: TRBV11-2; clone_size: few; d_call: -; j_call: TRBJ2-7; cdr3_nt: TGTGCCAGCACCAAAGGGGCGGTGGTGCCTTACGAGCAGTACTTC; cdr3_aa: CASTKGAVVPYEQYF
v_call: TRBV6-5; clone_size: few; d_call: -; j_call: TRBJ1-2; cdr3_nt: TGTGCCAGCAGTTACTCGGGCAGGGCGGGGGGCTACACCTTC; cdr3_aa: CASSYSGRAGGYTF
v_call: TRBV13; clone_size: few; d_call: TRBD2; j_call: TRBJ2-5; cdr3_nt: TGTGCCAGCAGTCGACTAGCGGGACTCCAAGAGACCCAGTACTTC; cdr3_aa: CASSRLAGLQETQYF
v_call: TRBV4-1; clone_size: -; d_call: TRBD1; j_call: TRBJ2-7; cdr3_nt: TGCGCCAGCAGCCGTCCGGGACAGGGGTTCGAGCAGTACTTC; cdr3_aa: CASSRPGQGFEQYF
v_call: TRBV2; clone_size: few; d_call: -; j_call: TRBJ1-1; cdr3_nt: TGTGCCAGCGGAACCGGGTTGAACACTGAAGCTTTCTTT; cdr3_aa: CASGTGLNTEAFF
v_call: TRBV6-5; clone_size: -; d_call: -; j_call: TRBJ1-2; cdr3_nt: TGTGCCAGCAGTCCCAGGGGCCATGGCTACACCTTC; cdr3_aa: CASSPRGHGYTF
v_call: TRBV11-2; clone_size: -; d_call: TRBD1; j_call: TRBJ2-2; cdr3_nt: TGTGCCAGCAGCACGATACAGGGGAAAGGCGGGGAGCTGTTTTTT; cdr3_aa: CASSTIQGKGGELFF
v_call: TRBV5-1; clone_size: few; d_call: -; j_call: TRBJ1-4; cdr3_nt: TGCGCCAGCAGCCAGCCGGGACAACAGACAACTAATGAAAAACTGTTTTTT; cdr3_aa: CASSQPGQQTTNEKLFF
v_call: TRBV18; clone_size: -; d_call: -; j_call: TRBJ1-1; cdr3_nt: TGTGCCAGCTCACCGGCAGGGGTGAACACTGAAGCTTTCTTT; cdr3_aa: CASSPAGVNTEAFF
v_call: TRBV7-2; clone_size: few; d_call: TRBD2; j_call: TRBJ2-1; cdr3_nt: TGTGCCAGCAGCCAGAGGACTAGCGGGGGCCATGAGCAGTTCTTC; cdr3_aa: CASSQRTSGGHEQFF
v_call: TRBV5-1; clone_size: -; d_call: -; j_call: TRBJ1-1; cdr3_nt: TGCGCCAGCAAGGTGGGGGCGGAGAACACTGAAGCTTTCTTT; cdr3_aa: CASKVGAENTEAFF